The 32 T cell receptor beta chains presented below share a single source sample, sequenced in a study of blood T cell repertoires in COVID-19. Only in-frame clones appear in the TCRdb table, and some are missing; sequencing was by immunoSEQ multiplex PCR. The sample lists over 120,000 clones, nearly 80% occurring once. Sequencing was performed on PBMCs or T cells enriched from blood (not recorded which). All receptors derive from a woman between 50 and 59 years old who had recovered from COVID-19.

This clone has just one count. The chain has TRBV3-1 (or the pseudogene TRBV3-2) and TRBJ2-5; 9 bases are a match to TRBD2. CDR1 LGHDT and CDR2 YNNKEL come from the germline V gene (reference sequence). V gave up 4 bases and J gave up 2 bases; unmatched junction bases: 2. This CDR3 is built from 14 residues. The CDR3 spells CASSPAGGQETQYF. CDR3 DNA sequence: TGTGCCAGCAGCCCAGCGGGGGGTCAAGAGACCCAGTACTTC.

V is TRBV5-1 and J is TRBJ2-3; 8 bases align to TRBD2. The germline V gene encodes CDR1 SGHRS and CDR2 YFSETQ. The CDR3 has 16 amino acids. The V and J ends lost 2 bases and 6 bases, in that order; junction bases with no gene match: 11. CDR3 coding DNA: TGCGCCAGCAGCTTTTCCCTAGCGGGCCCATTTGATACGCAGTATTTT. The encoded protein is CASSFSLAGPFDTQYF.

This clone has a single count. The chain's CDR3 is CASSIPGGGETQYF. The CDR3 DNA is TGTGCCAGCTCGATCCCAGGGGGTGGAGAGACCCAGTACTTC. The genes are TRBV6-6 and TRBJ2-5; TRBD1 matches at 7 bases. Germline CDR1 and CDR2: MNHNY and SVGAGI (reference sequence). Trimming removed 8 bases from V and 4 bases from J; junction bases left unmatched: 10. The CDR3 loop spans 14 amino acids.

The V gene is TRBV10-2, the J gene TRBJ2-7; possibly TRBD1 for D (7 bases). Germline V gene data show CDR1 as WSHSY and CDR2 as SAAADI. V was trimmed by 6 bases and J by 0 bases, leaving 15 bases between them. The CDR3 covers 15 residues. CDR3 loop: CASREGQIGSYEQYF. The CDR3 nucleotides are TGCGCCAGCAGGGAGGGACAGATCGGCTCCTACGAGCAGTACTTC.

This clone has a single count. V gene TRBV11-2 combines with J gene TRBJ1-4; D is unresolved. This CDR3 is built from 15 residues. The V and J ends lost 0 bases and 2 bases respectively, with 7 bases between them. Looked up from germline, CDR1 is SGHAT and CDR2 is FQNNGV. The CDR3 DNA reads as TGTGCCAGCAGCTTAGATGGGCGCACTAATGAAAAACTGTTTTTT. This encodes CASSLDGRTNEKLFF.

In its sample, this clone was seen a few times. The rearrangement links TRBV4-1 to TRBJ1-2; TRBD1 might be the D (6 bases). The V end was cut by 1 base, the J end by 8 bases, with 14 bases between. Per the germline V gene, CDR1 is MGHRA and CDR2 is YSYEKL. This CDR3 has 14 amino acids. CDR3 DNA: TGCGCCAGCAGCCAAGTCCGGACAGAGCGCGGCTACACCTTC. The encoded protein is CASSQVRTERGYTF.

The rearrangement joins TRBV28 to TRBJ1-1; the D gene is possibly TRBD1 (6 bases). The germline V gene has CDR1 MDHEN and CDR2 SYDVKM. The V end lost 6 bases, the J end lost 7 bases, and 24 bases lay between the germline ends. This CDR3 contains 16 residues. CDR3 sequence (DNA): TGTGCCAGCAGCCAACAGGGAAAGGCGCGCGGAAGTGAAGCTTTCTTT. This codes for CASSQQGKARGSEAFF. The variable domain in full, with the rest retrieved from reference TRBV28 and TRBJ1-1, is DVKVTQSSRYLVKRTGEKVFLECVQDMDHENMFWYRQDPGLGLRLIYFSYDVKMKEKGDIPEGYSVSREKKERFSLILESASTNQTSMYLCASSQQGKARGSEAFFGQGTRLTVV.

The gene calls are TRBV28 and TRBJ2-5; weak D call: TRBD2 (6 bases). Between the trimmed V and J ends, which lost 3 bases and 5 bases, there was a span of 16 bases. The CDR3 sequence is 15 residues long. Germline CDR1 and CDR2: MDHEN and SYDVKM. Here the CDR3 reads CASSFIAVRGETQYF. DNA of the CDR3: TGTGCCAGCAGTTTTATAGCGGTCCGCGGTGAGACCCAGTACTTC. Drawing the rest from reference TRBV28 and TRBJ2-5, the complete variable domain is DVKVTQSSRYLVKRTGEKVFLECVQDMDHENMFWYRQDPGLGLRLIYFSYDVKMKEKGDIPEGYSVSREKKERFSLILESASTNQTSMYLCASSFIAVRGETQYFGPGTRLLVL.

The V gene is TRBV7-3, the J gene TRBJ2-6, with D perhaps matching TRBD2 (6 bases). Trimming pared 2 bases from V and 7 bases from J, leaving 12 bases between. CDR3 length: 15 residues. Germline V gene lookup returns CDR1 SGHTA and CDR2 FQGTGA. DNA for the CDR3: TGTGCCAGCAGCTTAGGGGGAGGAGGCGCCAACGTCCTGACTTTC. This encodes CASSLGGGGANVLTF.

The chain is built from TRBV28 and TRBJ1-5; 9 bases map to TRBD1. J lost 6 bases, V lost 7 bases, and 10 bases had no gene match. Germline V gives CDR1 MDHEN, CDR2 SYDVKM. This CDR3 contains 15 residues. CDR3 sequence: CASTLTGGRSQPQHF. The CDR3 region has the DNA TGTGCCAGCACTCTTACAGGGGGCAGGAGTCAGCCCCAGCATTTT. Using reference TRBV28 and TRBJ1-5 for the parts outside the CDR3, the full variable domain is DVKVTQSSRYLVKRTGEKVFLECVQDMDHENMFWYRQDPGLGLRLIYFSYDVKMKEKGDIPEGYSVSREKKERFSLILESASTNQTSMYLCASTLTGGRSQPQHFGDGTRLSIL.

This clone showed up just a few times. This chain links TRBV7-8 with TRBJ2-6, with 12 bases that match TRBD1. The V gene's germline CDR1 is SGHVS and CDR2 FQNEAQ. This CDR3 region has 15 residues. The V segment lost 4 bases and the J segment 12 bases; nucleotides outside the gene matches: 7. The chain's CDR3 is CASSSAGTGGVVLTF. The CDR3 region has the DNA TGTGCCAGCAGCTCAGCCGGGACAGGGGGCGTCGTCCTGACTTTC.

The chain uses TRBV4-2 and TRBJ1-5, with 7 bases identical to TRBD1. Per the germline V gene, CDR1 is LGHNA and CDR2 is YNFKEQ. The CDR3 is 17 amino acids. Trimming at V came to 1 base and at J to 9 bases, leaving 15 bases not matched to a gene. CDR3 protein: CASSQGAGGAIGGPQHF. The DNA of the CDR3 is TGTGCCAGCAGCCAAGGCGCAGGGGGAGCAATCGGGGGGCCCCAGCATTTT.

In DNA form, the CDR3 reads TGTGCCATCAGTGAGTCAGAGACAGGGGTCGACGACGAGCAGTACTTC. Translation: CAISESETGVDDEQYF. The V call is TRBV10-3, the J call TRBJ2-7, with 8 bases matching TRBD1. The germline V gene encodes CDR1 ENHRY and CDR2 SYGVKD. Trimming took 0 bases from V and 5 from J; bases not matched to a gene: 9. The CDR3 has 16 residues.

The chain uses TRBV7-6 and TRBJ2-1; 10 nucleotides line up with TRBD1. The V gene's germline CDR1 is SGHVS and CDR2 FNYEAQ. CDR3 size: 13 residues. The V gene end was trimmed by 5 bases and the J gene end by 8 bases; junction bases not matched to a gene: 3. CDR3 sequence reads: CASSRDRGDEQFF. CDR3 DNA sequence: TGTGCCAGCAGCCGGGACAGGGGCGATGAGCAGTTCTTC.

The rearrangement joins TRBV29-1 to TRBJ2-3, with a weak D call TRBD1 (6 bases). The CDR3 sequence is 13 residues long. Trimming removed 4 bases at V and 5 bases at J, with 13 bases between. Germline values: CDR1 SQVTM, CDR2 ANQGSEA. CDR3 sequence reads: CSVGQDTRDTQYF. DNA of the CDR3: TGCAGCGTTGGACAGGACACGAGAGATACGCAGTATTTT.

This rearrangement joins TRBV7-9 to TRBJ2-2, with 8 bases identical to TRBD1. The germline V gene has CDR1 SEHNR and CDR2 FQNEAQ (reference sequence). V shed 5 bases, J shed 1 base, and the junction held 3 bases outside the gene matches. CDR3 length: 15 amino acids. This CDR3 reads CASSNDRGNTGELFF. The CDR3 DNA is TGTGCCAGCAGCAATGACAGGGGGAACACCGGGGAGCTGTTTTTT.

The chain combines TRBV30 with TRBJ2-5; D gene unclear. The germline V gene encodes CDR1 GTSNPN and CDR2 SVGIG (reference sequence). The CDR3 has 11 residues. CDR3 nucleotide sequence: TGTGCTAGGCGGCAAAAAGAGACCCAGTACTTC. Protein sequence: CARRQKETQYF.

CDR3 in DNA: TGTGCCAGCAGCCCCGCCCCCGGGACAGCTAATGAAAAACTGTTTTTT. Its translation is CASSPAPGTANEKLFF. The chain links TRBV3-1 (or the pseudogene TRBV3-2) to TRBJ1-4; 7 bases are shared with TRBD1. The CDR3 consists of 16 residues. CDR1 and CDR2 (germline): LGHDT, YNNKEL (reference sequence). J lost 3 bases, V lost 4 bases, and 8 bases had no gene match.

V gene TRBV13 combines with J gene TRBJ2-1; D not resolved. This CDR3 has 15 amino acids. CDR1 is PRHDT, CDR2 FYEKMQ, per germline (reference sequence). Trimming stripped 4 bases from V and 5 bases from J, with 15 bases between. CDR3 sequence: CASSSKIQRNNEQFF. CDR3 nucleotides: TGTGCCAGCAGCTCAAAAATACAGAGAAACAATGAGCAGTTCTTC.

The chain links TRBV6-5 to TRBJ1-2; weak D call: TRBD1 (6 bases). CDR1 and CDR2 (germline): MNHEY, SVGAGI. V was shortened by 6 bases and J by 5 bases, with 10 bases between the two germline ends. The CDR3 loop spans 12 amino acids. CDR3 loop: CASRLTGYGYTF. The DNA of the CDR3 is TGTGCCAGCAGACTTACAGGGTATGGCTACACCTTC.

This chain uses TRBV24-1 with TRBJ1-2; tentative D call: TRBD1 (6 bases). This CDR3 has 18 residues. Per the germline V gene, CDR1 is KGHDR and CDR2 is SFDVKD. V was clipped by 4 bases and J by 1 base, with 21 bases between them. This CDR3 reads CATSDHETPGHYNYGYTF. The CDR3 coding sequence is TGTGCCACCAGTGACCACGAAACCCCGGGACACTATAACTATGGCTACACCTTC.

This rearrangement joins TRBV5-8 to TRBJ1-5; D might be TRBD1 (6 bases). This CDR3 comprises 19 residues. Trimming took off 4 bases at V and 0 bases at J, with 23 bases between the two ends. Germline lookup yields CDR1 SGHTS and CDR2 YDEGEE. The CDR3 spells CASSPRGWGTLDSNQPQHF. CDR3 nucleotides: TGTGCCAGCAGCCCGAGGGGGTGGGGGACGCTGGATAGCAATCAGCCCCAGCATTTT.

The CDR3 DNA is TGTGCCAGCTCACCCGAAGGGGGTGACTCCTACGAGCAGTACTTC. This codes for CASSPEGGDSYEQYF. The genes are TRBV18 and TRBJ2-7, with a possible D match to TRBD1 (6 bases). The CDR3 sequence is 15 residues long. The V gene's germline CDR1 is KGHSH and CDR2 LQKENI. V lost 3 bases and J lost 0, with 12 bases in between.

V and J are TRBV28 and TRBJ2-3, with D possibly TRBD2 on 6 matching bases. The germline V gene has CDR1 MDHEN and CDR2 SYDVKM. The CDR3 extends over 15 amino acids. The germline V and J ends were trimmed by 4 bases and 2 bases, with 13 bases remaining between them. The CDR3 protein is CASSSPWEDTDTQYF. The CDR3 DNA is TGTGCCAGCAGTTCCCCCTGGGAGGACACAGATACGCAGTATTTT.

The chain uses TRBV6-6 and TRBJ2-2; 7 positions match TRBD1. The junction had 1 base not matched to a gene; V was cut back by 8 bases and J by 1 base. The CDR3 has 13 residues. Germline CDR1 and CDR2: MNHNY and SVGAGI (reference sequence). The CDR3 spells CASQGENTGELFF. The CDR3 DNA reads TGTGCCAGCCAGGGGGAGAACACCGGGGAGCTGTTTTTT.

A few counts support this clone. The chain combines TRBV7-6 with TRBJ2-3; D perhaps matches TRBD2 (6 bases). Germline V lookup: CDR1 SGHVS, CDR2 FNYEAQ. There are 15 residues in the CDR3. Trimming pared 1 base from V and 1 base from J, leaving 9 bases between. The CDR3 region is CASSLGGVGTDTQYF. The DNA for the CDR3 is TGTGCCAGCAGCTTAGGCGGGGTCGGCACAGATACGCAGTATTTT.

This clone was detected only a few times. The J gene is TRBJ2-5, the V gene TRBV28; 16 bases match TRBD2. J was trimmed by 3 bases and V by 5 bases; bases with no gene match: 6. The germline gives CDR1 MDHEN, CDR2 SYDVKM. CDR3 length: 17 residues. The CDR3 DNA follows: TGTGCCAGCAGTCCGGGACTAGCGGGAGGGCGGGAAGAGACCCAGTACTTC. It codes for CASSPGLAGGREETQYF.

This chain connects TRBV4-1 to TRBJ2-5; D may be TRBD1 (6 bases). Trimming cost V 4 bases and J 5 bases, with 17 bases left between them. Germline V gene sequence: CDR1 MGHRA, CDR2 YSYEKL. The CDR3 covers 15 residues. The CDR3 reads CASSRFVQGKETQYF. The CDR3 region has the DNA TGCGCCAGCAGCCGGTTCGTGCAGGGGAAGGAGACCCAGTACTTC.

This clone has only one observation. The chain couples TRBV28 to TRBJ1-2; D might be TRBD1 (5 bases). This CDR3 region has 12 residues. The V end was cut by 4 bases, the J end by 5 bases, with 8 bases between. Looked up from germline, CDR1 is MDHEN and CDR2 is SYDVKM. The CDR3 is CASSWGVYGYTF. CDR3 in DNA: TGTGCCAGCAGTTGGGGGGTATATGGCTACACCTTC.

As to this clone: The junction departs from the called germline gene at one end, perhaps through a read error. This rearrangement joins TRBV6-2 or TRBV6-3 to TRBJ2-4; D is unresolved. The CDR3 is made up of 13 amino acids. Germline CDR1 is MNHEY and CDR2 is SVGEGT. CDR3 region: CASSSVAKNIQYF. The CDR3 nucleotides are TGTGCCAGTAGTTCAGTAGCCAAAAACATTCAGTACTTC.

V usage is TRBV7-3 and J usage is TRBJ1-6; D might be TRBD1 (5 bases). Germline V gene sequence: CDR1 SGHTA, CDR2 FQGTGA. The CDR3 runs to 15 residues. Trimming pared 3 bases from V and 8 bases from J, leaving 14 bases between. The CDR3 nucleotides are TGTGCCAGCAGCTTCTCGGGGGGACGTGATTCACCCCTCCACTTT. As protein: CASSFSGGRDSPLHF.

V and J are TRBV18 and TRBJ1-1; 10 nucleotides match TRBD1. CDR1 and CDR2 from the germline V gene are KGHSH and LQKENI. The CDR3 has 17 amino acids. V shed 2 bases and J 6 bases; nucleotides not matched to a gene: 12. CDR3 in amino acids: CASSPAPPGQGIAEAFF. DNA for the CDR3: TGTGCCAGCTCACCAGCCCCTCCGGGACAGGGGATCGCTGAAGCTTTCTTT.